The present entry profiles one T cell receptor (beta chain) with its context. The entry originates in a study of CD8+ T cells in alopecia areata. Across the whole study: Treated patients swallowed 5 to 10 mg of oral tofacitinib twice daily.

cDNA serving as the sequencing template came from extracted, reverse transcribed RNA. The table came from immunoSEQ multiplex PCR; TCRdb's copy has only in-frame clones and leaves some out. The data contain about 190,000 clones, 50% to 60% of them singletons. From germline, CDR1 is GTSNPN and CDR2 SVGIG (reference sequence). V gave up 8 bases and J gave up 7 bases; unmatched junction bases: 10. The CDR3 consists of 14 residues. The sample's treatment: oral pan-JAK inhibitor, 5-10 mg twice daily. Specimen: CD4+ T cells sorted from blood, collected at week 4, from a patient treated with tofacitinib. This chain uses TRBV30 with TRBJ2-3, with 12 bases that match TRBD1. The source is a human donor with alopecia areata. DNA of the CDR3: TGTGCCAGATCACCGGGACAGGGGGCAAATACGCAGTATTTT. As protein: CARSPGQGANTQYF.